This T cell receptor (beta chain) was found in a study of vaccination effects on CD4 cells after COVID-19. In the study overall: Using viral peptide pools, the ViraFEST assay grew out antigen-specific CD4+ T cells prior to sequencing. General study findings and limits: Cross-reactivity toward common cold coronaviruses was confined to only 1 of 255 vaccine-induced clones in healthy vaccinees.

Investigators separated out CD4+ T cells once approximately 11 days of culture had passed. Vaccine administered to participants consisted of two doses of either BNT162b2 or mRNA-1273. Vaccinees lacked prior SARS-CoV-2 infection and tested negative for nucleocapsid antibodies. A word on this clone: Its cognate antigen is unknown.

Here immunoSEQ multiplex PCR was the method, and the copy in TCRdb shows in-frame clones only, minus some. The sample lists under 35,000 clones, just under 75% occurring once. The CDR3 covers 12 residues. Germline V gives CDR1 LGHDT, CDR2 YNNKEL (reference sequence). V was clipped by 1 base and J by 7 bases, with 8 bases between them. This chain joins TRBV3-1 (or the pseudogene TRBV3-2) and TRBJ2-7; D is uncertain. Sequenced material: CD4+ T cells from PBMCs cultured without peptide, taken after COVID-19 vaccination. The TCR was taken from a human donor who received a COVID-19 vaccine. The CDR3 region has the DNA TGTGCCAGCAGCCAAGTACGAGAAGAGCAGTACTTC. Its translation is CASSQVREEQYF.